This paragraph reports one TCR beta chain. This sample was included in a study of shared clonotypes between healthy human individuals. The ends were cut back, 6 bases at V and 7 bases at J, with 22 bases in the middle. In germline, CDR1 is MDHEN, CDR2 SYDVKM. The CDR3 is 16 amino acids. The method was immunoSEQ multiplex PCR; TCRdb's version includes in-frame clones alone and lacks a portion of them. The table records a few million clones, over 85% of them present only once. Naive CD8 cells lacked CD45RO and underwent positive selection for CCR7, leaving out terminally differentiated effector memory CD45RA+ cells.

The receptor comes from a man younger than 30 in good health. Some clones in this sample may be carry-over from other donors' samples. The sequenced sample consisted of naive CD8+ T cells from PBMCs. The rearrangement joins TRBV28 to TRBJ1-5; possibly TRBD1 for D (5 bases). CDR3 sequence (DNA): TGTGCCAGCAGACCCTGGGCGCAGGGTGGAGGACAGCCCCAGCATTTT. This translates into CASRPWAQGGGQPQHF.